This T cell receptor (beta chain) was documented in a study of T cells in localized non-small cell lung cancer. Germline V gives CDR1 WSHSY, CDR2 SAAADI. This CDR3 contains 15 residues. V lost 4 bases and J lost 7; bases outside the gene matches: 10. With respect to this clone: Its antigen is unknown.

Data came from immunoSEQ multiplex PCR; TCRdb stores just in-frame clones and leaves some out. The table has roughly 25,000 clones, roughly nine tenths seen once. The study's findings and limits: Elevated circulating T cell density in blood was associated with longer overall survival. Uninvolved adjacent lung showed higher T cell clonality than tumor. Because sequencing included only one region (of the tumor), heterogeneity remains possible.

This receptor was taken from a male donor at least 60 years old with stage I squamous cell lung carcinoma. The sample here was peripheral blood, taken before any cancer treatment. The genes are TRBV10-2 and TRBJ2-1, with TRBD2 identical over 7 bases. CDR3 loop: CASSGGGGRSNEQFF. CDR3 bases: TGCGCCAGCAGTGGGGGGGGAGGGAGGTCAAATGAGCAGTTCTTC.